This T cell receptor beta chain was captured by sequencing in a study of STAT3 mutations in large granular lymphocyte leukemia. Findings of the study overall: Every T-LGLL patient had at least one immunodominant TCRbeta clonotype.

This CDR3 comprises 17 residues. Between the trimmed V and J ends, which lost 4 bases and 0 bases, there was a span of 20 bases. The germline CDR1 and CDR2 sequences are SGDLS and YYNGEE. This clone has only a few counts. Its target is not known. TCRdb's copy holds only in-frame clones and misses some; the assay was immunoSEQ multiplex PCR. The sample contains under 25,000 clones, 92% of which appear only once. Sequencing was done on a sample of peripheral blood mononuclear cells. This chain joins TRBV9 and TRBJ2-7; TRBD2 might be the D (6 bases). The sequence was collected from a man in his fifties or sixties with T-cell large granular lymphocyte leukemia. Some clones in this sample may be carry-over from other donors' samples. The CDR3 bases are TGTGCCAGCAGCCGTTCGCGTTCTAGCGATGGCTCCTACGAGCAGTACTTC. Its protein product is CASSRSRSSDGSYEQYF.